This T cell receptor beta chain originates from a study of Ad26.COV2.S vaccination and SARS-CoV-2 variants. Study observations and caveats: Substantial breadth in spike-specific CD8+ and CD4+ T cell responses was reportedly seen after vaccination. The TCR breadth and depth analyses may have produced an underestimate of total T cell responses.

Treatment reported: around 19 received Ad26.COV2.S at low or high dose, single or two shots; about 5 received placebo; per-sample allocation not given. The investigators took samples on day 63 after the first vaccine or placebo injection. Whoever gave the sample was an adult aged 18-55 years in Boston. This clone has just one count. The antigen remains unidentified. CDR1 and CDR2 (germline): SGHDT, YYEEEE. The CDR3 extends over 16 amino acids. V was trimmed by 4 bases and J by 5 bases, leaving 21 bases between them. Profiled with immunoSEQ multiplex PCR; TCRdb holds only in-frame clones, not every one. Of under 600,000 clones in the sample, 80% to 90% were seen once.

The rearrangement joins TRBV5-6 to TRBJ1-2; tentatively, D is TRBD1 (6 bases). Specimen: peripheral blood, collected in a trial of Ad26.COV2.S vaccine versus placebo. This TCR derives from a person between 18 and 60 years old who received the Ad26.COV2.S COVID-19 vaccine or a placebo. The CDR3 coding sequence is TGTGCCAGCAGCCCCTCCCCGATGGGGGGCGGGTATGGCTACACCTTC. Amino acids: CASSPSPMGGGYGYTF.